This is a list of T cell receptor beta chains from one sample in a study of blood T cells in healthy people across ages. TCRdb processed the 5' RACE reads anew with MiXCR; each CDR3 protein has one entry. The sample holds around 1.5 million distinct CDR3 sequences, approximately 40% seen once. Sequenced material: blood. The source is a woman aged 18-29 years in good health. The conserved cysteine and the conserved F or W are not part of the CDR3 here. The size field is filled for only some rows; it gives once, few, many or a size class.

j_call clone_size v_call cdr3_aa
TRBJ1-1 . TRBV5-1 ASSPKTGWDTEAF
TRBJ2-1 . TRBV2 ASSELGGEQF
TRBJ2-1 many TRBV4-1 ASSRGGLVASYNEQF
TRBJ2-5 many TRBV27 ASSVRRSETQY
TRBJ1-4 . TRBV7-2 ASSLGGSAEKLF
TRBJ2-7 few TRBV6-5 ASSYLAPKTAPYEQY
. . TRBV7-2 ASSLEAGAAYEQY
TRBJ1-2 . TRBV24-1 ATSEEGGIGYT
TRBJ2-5 . TRBV12-3/TRBV12-4 ASKFGETQY
. . TRBV20-1 SASPRLAGAETQY
TRBJ2-1 few TRBV5-6 ASSLINGDRNYNEQF
TRBJ1-1 few TRBV5-1 ASSGGTLSNTEAF
TRBJ2-1 many TRBV12-3/TRBV12-4 ASSLDIISNEQF
TRBJ1-2 . TRBV29-1 SVTGGEHGYT
TRBJ1-1 . TRBV20-1 SALAGGGITEAF
TRBJ2-1 . TRBV15 ATSRVGLGKF
TRBJ1-2 . TRBV10-3 AIRVGEINYGYT
TRBJ2-3 . TRBV3-1 ASSSRTGFQDTQY
TRBJ2-3 . TRBV20-1 SASLARGGLTDTQY
TRBJ2-7 . TRBV20-1 SARKPGTTTYEQY
TRBJ2-1 few TRBV29-1 SVGTSDYNEQF
TRBJ1-1 . TRBV6-2/TRBV6-3 ASSRPQTLMNTEAF
TRBJ2-5 . TRBV10-3 AISEGGNNEQY
TRBJ1-5 many TRBV2 ASSQSRGSSNQPQH
TRBJ2-1 . TRBV7-9 ASSLSIQNNEQF
TRBJ2-1 . TRBV20-1 SARSYEQF
TRBJ2-1 once TRBV18 ASSPWFLAGGPHEQF
TRBJ2-3 few TRBV4-1 ASSPGLAGGIDSTDTQY
TRBJ2-1 . TRBV20-1 SALPAPGGTLYNEQF
TRBJ1-1 . TRBV5-1 ASRRGGVSSNTEAF
TRBJ1-6 few TRBV25-1 ASSGGTGLSYNSPLH
TRBJ2-3 few TRBV13 ASSLWAVRDTQY
TRBJ2-1 . TRBV7-3 ASSLSPEGNEQF
TRBJ1-2 few TRBV12-3/TRBV12-4 ASSSDRDRGVNYGYT
TRBJ2-1 few TRBV3-1 ASSQVQGPYNEQF
TRBJ2-7 . TRBV9 ASAQGVAGDSYEQY
TRBJ2-5 . TRBV7-6 ASSSGLRETQY
TRBJ2-1 . TRBV24-1 ATSDLRDPSGEQF
TRBJ1-6 . TRBV6-1 ASSEIGAAVSYNSPLH
TRBJ2-1 . TRBV15 ATSRAGTSDNEQF
TRBJ2-3 few TRBV7-6 ASSLQPSGSADYPRTDTQY
TRBJ2-1 once TRBV19 ASSIGTSGRRNEQF
TRBJ2-1 . TRBV3-1 ASSQVGWEPEEDEQF
TRBJ2-5 . TRBV9 ASSAPLEGTQETQY
TRBJ2-3 many TRBV7-2 ASSHGTDRFSTQY
TRBJ2-3 once TRBV3-1 ASSHLAGTSTDTQY
TRBJ1-1 . TRBV6-5 PSSFTGVGGTEAF
TRBJ1-5 . TRBV7-9 ASSFEDRPQH
TRBJ2-1 few TRBV12-5 ASGSPGAGGPDEQF
TRBJ2-7 . TRBV28 ASSLVFYEQY
TRBJ2-2 . TRBV10-3 AIRQGGTGELF